The rows below give T cell receptor beta chains drawn from one sample of a study of OX40 agonist ivuxolimab in advanced cancers. TCRdb keeps only in-frame clones here, not all; method: immunoSEQ multiplex PCR. This table has 50,000 to 60,000 clones, approximately 91% appearing once. Sequencing used CD4+ or CD8+ T cells sorted from blood, obtained in a trial of the OX40 agonist ivuxolimab. These receptors were obtained from an adult with an advanced solid tumor such as melanoma, head and neck, liver or kidney cancer. The CDR3 runs from the conserved cysteine through the conserved F or W. The order of the fields is clone size, J gene, V gene, D gene, CDR3 DNA, CDR3 protein. The D gene is left open where the match is weak. Clone size, where shown, is once, few, many, or a class for clones that have expanded.

clone size: NA; J gene: TRBJ2-1; V gene: TRBV10-2; D gene: NA; CDR3 DNA: TGCGCCAGCAGTGGTCTAGACCTCTACAATGAGCAGTTCTTC; CDR3 protein: CASSGLDLYNEQFF
clone size: NA; J gene: TRBJ1-1; V gene: TRBV6-1; D gene: NA; CDR3 DNA: TGTGCCACCCGAGCGGGCGCTGAAGCTTTCTTT; CDR3 protein: CATRAGAEAFF
clone size: NA; J gene: TRBJ1-3; V gene: TRBV15; D gene: NA; CDR3 DNA: TGTGCCACCAGCTTGAGGGGGTTTGGAGGAAACACCATATATTTT; CDR3 protein: CATSLRGFGGNTIYF
clone size: NA; J gene: TRBJ2-2; V gene: TRBV7-8; D gene: NA; CDR3 DNA: TGTGCCAGCAGCCAGACACTCGGGGGAGGCACCGGGGAGCTGTTTTTT; CDR3 protein: CASSQTLGGGTGELFF
clone size: NA; J gene: TRBJ2-7; V gene: TRBV6-1; D gene: NA; CDR3 DNA: TGTGCCAGCAGTGAAGGTGTGGGCCCCGGGTCCTACGAGCAGTACTTC; CDR3 protein: CASSEGVGPGSYEQYF
clone size: few; J gene: TRBJ1-6; V gene: TRBV7-9; D gene: NA; CDR3 DNA: TGTGCCAGCGAGGAGAATTTCTATAATTCACCCCTCCACTTT; CDR3 protein: CASEENFYNSPLHF
clone size: NA; J gene: TRBJ1-1; V gene: TRBV6-5; D gene: NA; CDR3 DNA: TGTGCCAGCAGTTACTCTGGAACAGAGAACACTGAAGCTTTCTTT; CDR3 protein: CASSYSGTENTEAFF
clone size: NA; J gene: TRBJ1-1; V gene: TRBV5-1; D gene: NA; CDR3 DNA: TGCGCCAGCAGGGACGGAAGGACTGAAGCTTTCTTT; CDR3 protein: CASRDGRTEAFF
clone size: NA; J gene: TRBJ2-7; V gene: TRBV5-4; D gene: NA; CDR3 DNA: TGTGCCAGCAGCTTGCATCCCTCAGGGTACGAGCAGTACTTC; CDR3 protein: CASSLHPSGYEQYF
clone size: NA; J gene: TRBJ2-5; V gene: TRBV4-3; D gene: TRBD2; CDR3 DNA: TGCGCCAGCAGAGATAGCGGGGGGGAGACCCAGTACTTC; CDR3 protein: CASRDSGGETQYF
clone size: NA; J gene: TRBJ2-1; V gene: TRBV19; D gene: NA; CDR3 DNA: TGTGCCAGTAGTATAATGGGCAGGGACAATGAGCAGTTCTTC; CDR3 protein: CASSIMGRDNEQFF
clone size: NA; J gene: TRBJ2-1; V gene: TRBV30; D gene: NA; CDR3 DNA: TGTGCCTGGGGGACTTTCGGTGAGCAGTTCTTC; CDR3 protein: CAWGTFGEQFF
clone size: once; J gene: TRBJ2-7; V gene: TRBV7-8; D gene: TRBD1; CDR3 DNA: TGTGCCAGCAGCTTCGGACAGGGGTACCCCTACGAGCAGTACTTC; CDR3 protein: CASSFGQGYPYEQYF
clone size: once; J gene: TRBJ2-2; V gene: TRBV27; D gene: TRBD1; CDR3 DNA: TGTGCCAGCAGTTTCCTGGACAGGACCGGGGAGCTGTTTTTT; CDR3 protein: CASSFLDRTGELFF
clone size: NA; J gene: TRBJ1-2; V gene: TRBV9; D gene: NA; CDR3 DNA: TGTGCCAGCAGCCCAGGCGGCTATGGCTACACCTTC; CDR3 protein: CASSPGGYGYTF
clone size: NA; J gene: TRBJ1-1; V gene: TRBV5-4; D gene: TRBD1; CDR3 DNA: TGTGCCAGCAGCTTCGGACAGGGCGTGAACACTGAAGCTTTCTTT; CDR3 protein: CASSFGQGVNTEAFF
clone size: NA; J gene: TRBJ1-1; V gene: TRBV19; D gene: NA; CDR3 DNA: TGTGCCAGCTCCCCGGGGTTGATGAACACTGAAGCTTTCTTT; CDR3 protein: CASSPGLMNTEAFF
clone size: NA; J gene: TRBJ2-2; V gene: TRBV10-2; D gene: NA; CDR3 DNA: TGCGCCAGCAGTTTGCGGACAGCGAACACCGGGGAGCTGTTTTTT; CDR3 protein: CASSLRTANTGELFF
clone size: NA; J gene: TRBJ1-2; V gene: TRBV27; D gene: NA; CDR3 DNA: TGTGCCAGCAGTTTCACAGCGTATCCCAACAAAGACTACACCTTC; CDR3 protein: CASSFTAYPNKDYTF
clone size: NA; J gene: TRBJ1-5; V gene: TRBV7-6; D gene: NA; CDR3 DNA: TGTGCCAGCAGCTTAGCCAGGGTTATGAGCAATCAGCCCCAGCATTTT; CDR3 protein: CASSLARVMSNQPQHF
clone size: NA; J gene: TRBJ2-2; V gene: TRBV19; D gene: NA; CDR3 DNA: TGTGCCAGTAGTATACCTACCGGGGAGCTGTTTTTT; CDR3 protein: CASSIPTGELFF
clone size: NA; J gene: TRBJ2-7; V gene: TRBV7-2; D gene: NA; CDR3 DNA: TGTGCCAGCAGCCTCTCGAGCTACGAGCAGTACTTC; CDR3 protein: CASSLSSYEQYF
clone size: NA; J gene: TRBJ1-1; V gene: TRBV13; D gene: NA; CDR3 DNA: TGTGCCAGCAGCTTCTCCGCCGGAAACACTGAAGCTTTCTTT; CDR3 protein: CASSFSAGNTEAFF
clone size: NA; J gene: TRBJ1-4; V gene: TRBV15; D gene: TRBD1; CDR3 DNA: TGTGCCACCAGCAGAGATGGGACAGGCCGTGAAAAACTGTTTTTT; CDR3 protein: CATSRDGTGREKLFF
clone size: once; J gene: TRBJ2-3; V gene: TRBV9; D gene: NA; CDR3 DNA: TGTGCCAGCAGCAGCGAAATAGGTTCAGATACGCAGTATTTT; CDR3 protein: CASSSEIGSDTQYF
clone size: NA; J gene: TRBJ2-5; V gene: TRBV19; D gene: NA; CDR3 DNA: TGTGCCAGTAGTTTGGACCTTGGGAGAGTTGAGACCCAGTACTTC; CDR3 protein: CASSLDLGRVETQYF
clone size: NA; J gene: TRBJ1-4; V gene: TRBV2; D gene: NA; CDR3 DNA: TGTGCCAGCAGTGTTTGGGGGGGGGCAACTAATGAAAAACTGTTTTTT; CDR3 protein: CASSVWGGATNEKLFF
clone size: NA; J gene: TRBJ2-7; V gene: TRBV7-6; D gene: TRBD1; CDR3 DNA: TGTGCCAGCAGCTTGGGACAGGGGGCCTACGAGCAGTACTTC; CDR3 protein: CASSLGQGAYEQYF
clone size: once; J gene: TRBJ2-1; V gene: TRBV15; D gene: NA; CDR3 DNA: TGTGCCACCAGCTGGGAATCCTACAATGAGCAGTTCTTC; CDR3 protein: CATSWESYNEQFF
clone size: NA; J gene: TRBJ1-2; V gene: TRBV23-1; D gene: TRBD1; CDR3 DNA: TGCGCCAGCAGTCAAGAGACCGGGACAGCCAAAGCAAGCACCTTC; CDR3 protein: CASSQETGTAKASTF
clone size: NA; J gene: TRBJ2-5; V gene: TRBV4-2; D gene: NA; CDR3 DNA: TGTGCCAGCAGCCAAGAGGGGATACAAGAGACCCAGTACTTC; CDR3 protein: CASSQEGIQETQYF
clone size: NA; J gene: TRBJ2-7; V gene: TRBV6-5; D gene: NA; CDR3 DNA: TGTGCCGGCAGTTACGCACAGGGAAAGTCCTACGAGCAGTACTTC; CDR3 protein: CAGSYAQGKSYEQYF
clone size: once; J gene: TRBJ2-1; V gene: TRBV10-1; D gene: NA; CDR3 DNA: TGCGCCAGCAGTGAGCTAGCAGGGGCCTACAATGAGCAGTTCTTC; CDR3 protein: CASSELAGAYNEQFF
clone size: once; J gene: TRBJ2-7; V gene: TRBV30; D gene: NA; CDR3 DNA: TGTGCCTGGAGCCCCGGGGTCCCCCCCTACGAGCAGTACTTC; CDR3 protein: CAWSPGVPPYEQYF
clone size: NA; J gene: TRBJ2-7; V gene: TRBV7-6; D gene: TRBD1; CDR3 DNA: TGTGCCAGCAGCTCCCCGGACAGGAACTACGAGCAGTACTTC; CDR3 protein: CASSSPDRNYEQYF
clone size: NA; J gene: TRBJ1-1; V gene: TRBV12-5; D gene: NA; CDR3 DNA: TGTGCTAGTGGTTTGGGAGGGACGGGTAACACTGAAGCTTTCTTT; CDR3 protein: CASGLGGTGNTEAFF
clone size: NA; J gene: TRBJ2-3; V gene: TRBV5-1; D gene: NA; CDR3 DNA: TGCGCCACCCGGGACGGGCACACAGATACGCAGTATTTT; CDR3 protein: CATRDGHTDTQYF
clone size: NA; J gene: TRBJ2-3; V gene: TRBV27; D gene: TRBD2; CDR3 DNA: TGTGCCAGCAGTTTCTTAACTAGCGGGGGGTTGCGGGGAGATACGCAGTATTTT; CDR3 protein: CASSFLTSGGLRGDTQYF
clone size: NA; J gene: TRBJ1-1; V gene: TRBV5-4; D gene: TRBD1; CDR3 DNA: TGTGCCAGCAGCTTGTTCAGGGGGATGAACACTGAAGCTTTCTTT; CDR3 protein: CASSLFRGMNTEAFF
clone size: NA; J gene: TRBJ1-2; V gene: TRBV19; D gene: NA; CDR3 DNA: TGTGCCAGTACTGTACAGGGTGTTCCCTCTAACTATGGCTACACCTTC; CDR3 protein: CASTVQGVPSNYGYTF
clone size: NA; J gene: TRBJ1-1; V gene: TRBV7-9; D gene: NA; CDR3 DNA: TGTGCCAGCAGCTTAAGACAGTCTAACACTGAAGCTTTCTTT; CDR3 protein: CASSLRQSNTEAFF
clone size: NA; J gene: TRBJ1-2; V gene: TRBV14; D gene: TRBD1; CDR3 DNA: TGTGCCAGCAGCCAAGATCAGGGGGTCTATGGCTACACCTTC; CDR3 protein: CASSQDQGVYGYTF
clone size: NA; J gene: TRBJ1-2; V gene: TRBV27; D gene: NA; CDR3 DNA: TGTGCCAGCAGCTTCAGGGGTTCGGCTGGCTACACCTTC; CDR3 protein: CASSFRGSAGYTF
clone size: NA; J gene: TRBJ1-1; V gene: TRBV16; D gene: NA; CDR3 DNA: TGTGCCAGCATCCAAAAGGGAGCTTTCTTT; CDR3 protein: CASIQKGAFF
clone size: once; J gene: TRBJ2-3; V gene: TRBV7-9; D gene: NA; CDR3 DNA: TGTGCCAGCAGGGTCACAGATACGCAGTATTTT; CDR3 protein: CASRVTDTQYF
clone size: once; J gene: TRBJ2-5; V gene: TRBV2; D gene: TRBD1; CDR3 DNA: TGTGCCAGCAGTGAAGTTCGACAGGGTGAAAAGACCCAGTACTTC; CDR3 protein: CASSEVRQGEKTQYF
clone size: NA; J gene: TRBJ1-4; V gene: TRBV6-1; D gene: NA; CDR3 DNA: TGTGCCAGCAGTGTAGACAGTACTGAAAAACTGTTTTTT; CDR3 protein: CASSVDSTEKLFF
clone size: NA; J gene: TRBJ2-5; V gene: TRBV14; D gene: NA; CDR3 DNA: TGTGCCAGCAGCCAACTGGTGGGAATGGTAGAGACCCAGTACTTC; CDR3 protein: CASSQLVGMVETQYF
clone size: NA; J gene: TRBJ2-4; V gene: TRBV29-1; D gene: TRBD1; CDR3 DNA: TGCAGCGTTGAGGGGACAGGGACCCAAAACATTCAGTACTTC; CDR3 protein: CSVEGTGTQNIQYF
clone size: NA; J gene: TRBJ2-2; V gene: TRBV5-1; D gene: NA; CDR3 DNA: TGCGCCAGCAAGGTGGGAAACACCGGGGAGCTGTTTTTT; CDR3 protein: CASKVGNTGELFF
clone size: NA; J gene: TRBJ2-7; V gene: TRBV4-1; D gene: NA; CDR3 DNA: TGCGCCAGCAGCCAAGTCCGGGACATCTCCTACGAGCAGTACTTC; CDR3 protein: CASSQVRDISYEQYF